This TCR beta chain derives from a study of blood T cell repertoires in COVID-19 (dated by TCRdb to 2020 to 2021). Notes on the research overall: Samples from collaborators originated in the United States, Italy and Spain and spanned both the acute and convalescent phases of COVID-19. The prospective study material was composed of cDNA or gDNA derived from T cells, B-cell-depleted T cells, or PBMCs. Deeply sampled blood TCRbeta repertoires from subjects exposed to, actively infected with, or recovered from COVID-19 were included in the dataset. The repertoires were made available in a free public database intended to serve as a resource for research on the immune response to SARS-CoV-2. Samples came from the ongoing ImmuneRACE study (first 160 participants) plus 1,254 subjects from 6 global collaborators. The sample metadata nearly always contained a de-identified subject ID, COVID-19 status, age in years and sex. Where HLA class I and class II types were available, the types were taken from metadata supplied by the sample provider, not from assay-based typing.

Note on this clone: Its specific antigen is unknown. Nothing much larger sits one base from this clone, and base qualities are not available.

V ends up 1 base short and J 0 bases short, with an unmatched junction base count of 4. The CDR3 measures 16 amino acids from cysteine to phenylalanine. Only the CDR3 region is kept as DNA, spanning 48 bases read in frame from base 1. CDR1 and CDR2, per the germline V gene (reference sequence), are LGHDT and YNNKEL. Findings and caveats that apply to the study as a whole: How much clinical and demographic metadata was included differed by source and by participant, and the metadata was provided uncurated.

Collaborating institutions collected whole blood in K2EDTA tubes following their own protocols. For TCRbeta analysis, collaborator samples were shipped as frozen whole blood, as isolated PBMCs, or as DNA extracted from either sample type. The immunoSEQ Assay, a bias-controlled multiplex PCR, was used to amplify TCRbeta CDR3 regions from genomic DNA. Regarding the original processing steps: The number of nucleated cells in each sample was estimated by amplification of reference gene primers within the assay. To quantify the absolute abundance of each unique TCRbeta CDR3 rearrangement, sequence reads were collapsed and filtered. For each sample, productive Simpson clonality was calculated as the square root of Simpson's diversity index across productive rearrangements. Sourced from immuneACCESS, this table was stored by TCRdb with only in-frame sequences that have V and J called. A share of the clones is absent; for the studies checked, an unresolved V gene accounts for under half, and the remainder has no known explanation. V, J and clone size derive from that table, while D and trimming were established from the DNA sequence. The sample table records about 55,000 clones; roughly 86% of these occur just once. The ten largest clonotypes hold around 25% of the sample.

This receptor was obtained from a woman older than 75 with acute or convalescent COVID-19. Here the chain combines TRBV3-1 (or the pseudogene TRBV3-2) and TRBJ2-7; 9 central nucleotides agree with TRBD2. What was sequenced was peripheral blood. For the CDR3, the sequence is CASSQVLAGLSYEQYF. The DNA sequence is TGTGCCAGCAGCCAAGTTCTAGCGGGGCTCTCCTACGAGCAGTACTTC.